This TCR beta chain is from a study of CD8 T cells in ankylosing spondylitis. General study results and limits: Reports of some motif variants in reactive arthritis synovial fluid and blood predate this one.

One entry per CDR3 protein results from TCRdb running MiXCR on the 5' RACE reads. The table has about 33,000 distinct CDR3 sequences, 12% to 15% seen once. Note on this clonotype: Its antigen is undetermined.

V lost 1 base, J lost 2 bases, and 13 bases stayed unmatched. The CDR3 length is 18 residues. Germline assignment: CDR1 SQVTM and CDR2 ANQGSEA. Input material: blood. The V call is TRBV29-1, the J call TRBJ2-1; 8 bases line up with TRBD2. This clonotype was obtained from a male donor with ankylosing spondylitis or in good health (not recorded which). CDR3 bases: TGCAGCGTTGAAGTAGGGGGGATGGCGGGAGGACCCTACAATGAGCAGTTCTTC. Amino acid sequence: CSVEVGGMAGGPYNEQFF.